The entry below describes one TCR beta chain. This entry belongs to a study of blood T cell repertoires in COVID-19. Looking at the study overall: Sources were T cells, B-cell-depleted T cells, or PBMCs; the material itself was cDNA or gDNA.

The Seattle patients, enrolled during active infection, were followed longitudinally. As originally analysed: Nucleated cell number was recorded as an estimate derived from reference gene primer amplification. TCRdb's copy holds only in-frame clones and misses some; the assay was immunoSEQ multiplex PCR. D and trimming were read from the DNA, whereas the V and J calls and clone size are those reported in that table. This table holds about 180,000 clones, under 85% found once. Sequenced sample: peripheral blood. The receptor was isolated from a woman in her sixties or seventies with COVID-19, enrolled during active disease.

The CDR3 DNA reads TGTGCCATCAGTGAGTCAACTAGCGGGGGAGGGGAGCAGTTCTTC. Its protein product is CAISESTSGGGEQFF. The chain links TRBV10-3 to TRBJ2-1, with TRBD2 matching over 11 bases. The CDR3 runs to 15 residues. Germline CDR1 and CDR2: ENHRY and SYGVKD. Trimming took 0 bases from V and 10 from J; bases not matched to a gene: 5.